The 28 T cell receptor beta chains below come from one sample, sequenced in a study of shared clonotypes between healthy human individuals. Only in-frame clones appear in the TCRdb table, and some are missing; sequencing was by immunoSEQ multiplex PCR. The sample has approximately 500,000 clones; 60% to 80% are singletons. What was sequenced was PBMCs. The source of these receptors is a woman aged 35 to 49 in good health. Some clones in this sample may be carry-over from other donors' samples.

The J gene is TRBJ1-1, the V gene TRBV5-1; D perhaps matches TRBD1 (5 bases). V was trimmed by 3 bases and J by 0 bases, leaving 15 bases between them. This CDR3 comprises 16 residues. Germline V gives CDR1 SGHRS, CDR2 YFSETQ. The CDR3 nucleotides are TGCGCCAGCAGCTCAGCGGCGGGGGTAGTGAACACTGAAGCTTTCTTT. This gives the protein CASSSAAGVVNTEAFF.

The CDR3 loop is CASSLAAGGHNEQFF. CDR3 coding DNA: TGTGCCAGCAGCTTAGCGGCGGGAGGGCATAATGAGCAGTTCTTC. This rearrangement joins TRBV7-8 to TRBJ2-1, with 9 positions matching TRBD2. V was clipped by 0 bases and J by 7 bases; unmatched bases: 4. CDR3 length: 15 residues. Germline assignment: CDR1 SGHVS and CDR2 FQNEAQ.

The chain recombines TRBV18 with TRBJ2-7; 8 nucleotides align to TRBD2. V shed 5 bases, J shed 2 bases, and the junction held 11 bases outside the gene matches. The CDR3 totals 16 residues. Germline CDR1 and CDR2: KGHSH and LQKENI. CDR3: CASSRLRGGLPYEQYF. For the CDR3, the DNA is TGTGCCAGCTCAAGGCTTCGGGGGGGCCTCCCCTACGAGCAGTACTTC.

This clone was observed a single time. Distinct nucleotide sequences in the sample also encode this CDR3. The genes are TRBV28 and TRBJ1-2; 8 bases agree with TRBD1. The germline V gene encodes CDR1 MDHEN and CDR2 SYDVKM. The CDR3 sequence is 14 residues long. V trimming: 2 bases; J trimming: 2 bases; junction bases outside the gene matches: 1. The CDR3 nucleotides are TGTGCCAGCAGTTTACCAGGGGGCAACTATGGCTACACCTTC. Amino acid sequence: CASSLPGGNYGYTF.

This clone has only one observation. This chain's CDR3 is CASSQQTAGTDTQYF. CDR3 bases: TGTGCCAGCAGCCAACAGACCGCGGGCACAGATACGCAGTATTTT. The chain couples TRBV6-6 to TRBJ2-3; D not resolved. Trimming pared 6 bases from V and 1 base from J, leaving 14 bases between. The CDR3 is made up of 15 amino acids. Germline V lookup: CDR1 MNHNY, CDR2 SVGAGI (reference sequence).

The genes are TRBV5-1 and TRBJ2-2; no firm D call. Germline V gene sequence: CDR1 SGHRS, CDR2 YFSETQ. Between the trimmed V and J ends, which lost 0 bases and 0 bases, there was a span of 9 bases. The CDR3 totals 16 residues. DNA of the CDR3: TGCGCCAGCAGCTTGGCCTTTACTCCGAACACCGGGGAGCTGTTTTTT. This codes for CASSLAFTPNTGELFF. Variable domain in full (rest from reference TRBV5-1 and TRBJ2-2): KAGVTQTPRYLIKTRGQQVTLSCSPISGHRSVSWYQQTPGQGLQFLFEYFSETQRNKGNFPGRFSGRQFSNSRSEMNVSTLELGDSALYLCASSLAFTPNTGELFFGEGSRLTVL.

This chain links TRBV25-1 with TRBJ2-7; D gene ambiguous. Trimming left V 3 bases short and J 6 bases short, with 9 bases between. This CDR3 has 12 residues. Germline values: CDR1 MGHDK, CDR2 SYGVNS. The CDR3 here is CASSEIDGEQYF. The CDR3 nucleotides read TGTGCCAGCAGTGAGATAGATGGCGAGCAGTACTTC.

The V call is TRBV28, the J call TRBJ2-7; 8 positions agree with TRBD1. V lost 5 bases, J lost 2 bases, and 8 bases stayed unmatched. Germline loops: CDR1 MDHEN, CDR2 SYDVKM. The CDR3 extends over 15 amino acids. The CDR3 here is CASSTRTGLTYEQYF. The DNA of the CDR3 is TGTGCCAGCAGTACCCGGACAGGGTTGACCTACGAGCAGTACTTC.

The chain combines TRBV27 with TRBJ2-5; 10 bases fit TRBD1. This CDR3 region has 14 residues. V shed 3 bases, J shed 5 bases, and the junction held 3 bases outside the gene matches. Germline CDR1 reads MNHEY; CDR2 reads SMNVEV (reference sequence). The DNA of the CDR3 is TGTGCCAGCAGTTTGGACAGGGGGAGGGAGACCCAGTACTTC. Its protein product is CASSLDRGRETQYF.

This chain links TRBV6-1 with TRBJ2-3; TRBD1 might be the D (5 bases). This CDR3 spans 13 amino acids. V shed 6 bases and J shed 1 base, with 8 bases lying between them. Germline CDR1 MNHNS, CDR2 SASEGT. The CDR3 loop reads CASRIGGTDTQYF. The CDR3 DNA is TGTGCCAGCAGGATAGGGGGCACAGATACGCAGTATTTT.

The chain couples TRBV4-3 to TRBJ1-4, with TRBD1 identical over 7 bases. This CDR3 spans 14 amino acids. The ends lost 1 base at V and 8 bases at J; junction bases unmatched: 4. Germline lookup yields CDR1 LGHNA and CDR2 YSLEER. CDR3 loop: CASSQGQGGEKLFF. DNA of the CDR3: TGCGCCAGCAGCCAAGGACAGGGAGGCGAAAAACTGTTTTTT.

The CDR3 spells CASSGRVGNTEAFF. The CDR3 DNA sequence: TGTGCCAGCTCAGGACGGGTTGGGAACACTGAAGCTTTCTTT. The chain uses TRBV18 and TRBJ1-1, with D unclear. Germline values: CDR1 KGHSH, CDR2 LQKENI. V lost 5 bases and J lost 1, with 11 bases in between. The CDR3 is made up of 14 amino acids.

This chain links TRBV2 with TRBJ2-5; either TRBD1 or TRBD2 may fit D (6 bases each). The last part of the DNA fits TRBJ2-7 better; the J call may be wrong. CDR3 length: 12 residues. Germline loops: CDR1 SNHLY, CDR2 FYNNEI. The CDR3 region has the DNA TGTGCCTCCAGGGGAGGACAGTACGAGCAGTACTTC. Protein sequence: CASRGGQYEQYF.

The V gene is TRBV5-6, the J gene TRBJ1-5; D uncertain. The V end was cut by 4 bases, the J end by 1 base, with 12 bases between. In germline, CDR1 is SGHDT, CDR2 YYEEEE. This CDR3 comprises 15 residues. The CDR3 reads CASSTARRSNQPQHF. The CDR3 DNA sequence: TGTGCCAGCAGCACGGCCAGGCGCAGCAATCAGCCCCAGCATTTT.

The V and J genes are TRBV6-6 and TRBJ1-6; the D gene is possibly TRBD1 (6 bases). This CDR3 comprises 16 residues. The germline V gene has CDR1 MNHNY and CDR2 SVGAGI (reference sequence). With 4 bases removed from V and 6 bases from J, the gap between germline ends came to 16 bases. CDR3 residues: CASSSTGSVGNSPLHF. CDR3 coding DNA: TGTGCCAGCAGTTCCACAGGGTCGGTGGGTAATTCACCCCTCCACTTT.

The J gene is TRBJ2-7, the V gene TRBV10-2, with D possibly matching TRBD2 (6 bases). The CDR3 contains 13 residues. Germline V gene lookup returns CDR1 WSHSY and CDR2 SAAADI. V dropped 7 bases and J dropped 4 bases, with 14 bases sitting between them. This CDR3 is CASTDRLVYEQYF. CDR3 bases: TGCGCCAGCACAGACAGACTAGTTTACGAGCAGTACTTC.

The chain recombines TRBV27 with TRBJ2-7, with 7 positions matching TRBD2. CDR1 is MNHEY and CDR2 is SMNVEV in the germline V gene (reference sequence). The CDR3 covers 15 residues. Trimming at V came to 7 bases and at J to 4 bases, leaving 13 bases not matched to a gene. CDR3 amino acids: CASNQRSGRPYEQYF. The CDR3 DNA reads TGTGCCAGCAACCAACGTAGCGGGCGACCATACGAGCAGTACTTC.

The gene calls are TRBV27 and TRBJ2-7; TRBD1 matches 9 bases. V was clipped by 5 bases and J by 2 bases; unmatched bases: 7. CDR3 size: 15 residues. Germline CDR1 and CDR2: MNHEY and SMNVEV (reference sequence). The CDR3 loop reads CASSPSRDRAYEQYF. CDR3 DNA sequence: TGTGCCAGCAGTCCATCACGGGACAGGGCCTACGAGCAGTACTTC.

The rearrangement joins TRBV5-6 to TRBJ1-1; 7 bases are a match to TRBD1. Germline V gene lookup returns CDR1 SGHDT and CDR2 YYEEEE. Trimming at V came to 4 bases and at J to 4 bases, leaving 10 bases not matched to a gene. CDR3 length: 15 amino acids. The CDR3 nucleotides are TGTGCCAGCAGCCTACAGGGGTTAGTGGGCACTGAAGCTTTCTTT. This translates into CASSLQGLVGTEAFF.

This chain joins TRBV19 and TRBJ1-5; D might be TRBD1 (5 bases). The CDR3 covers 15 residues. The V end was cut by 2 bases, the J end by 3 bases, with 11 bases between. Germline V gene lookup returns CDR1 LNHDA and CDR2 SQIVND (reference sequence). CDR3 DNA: TGTGCCAGTAGTATACGTGGGACCTCCAATCAGCCCCAGCATTTT. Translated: CASSIRGTSNQPQHF.

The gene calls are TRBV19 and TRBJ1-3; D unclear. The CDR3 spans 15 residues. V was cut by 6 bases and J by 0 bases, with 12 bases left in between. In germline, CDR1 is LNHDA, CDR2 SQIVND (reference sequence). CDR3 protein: CASRLGPDSGNTIYF. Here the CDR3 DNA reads TGTGCCAGTAGATTGGGCCCCGACTCTGGAAACACCATATATTTT.

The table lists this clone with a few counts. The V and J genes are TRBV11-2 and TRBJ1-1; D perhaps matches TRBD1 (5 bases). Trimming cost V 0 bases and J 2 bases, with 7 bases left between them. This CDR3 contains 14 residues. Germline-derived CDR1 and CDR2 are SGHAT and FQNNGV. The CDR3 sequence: CASSLEGGNTEAFF. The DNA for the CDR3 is TGTGCCAGCAGCTTAGAGGGGGGTAACACTGAAGCTTTCTTT.

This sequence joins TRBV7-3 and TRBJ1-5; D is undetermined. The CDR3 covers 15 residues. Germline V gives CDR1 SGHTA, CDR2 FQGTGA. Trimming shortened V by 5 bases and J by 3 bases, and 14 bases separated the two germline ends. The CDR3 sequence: CASSPSGSINQPQHF. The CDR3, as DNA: TGTGCCAGCAGCCCCAGCGGCAGTATCAATCAGCCCCAGCATTTT.

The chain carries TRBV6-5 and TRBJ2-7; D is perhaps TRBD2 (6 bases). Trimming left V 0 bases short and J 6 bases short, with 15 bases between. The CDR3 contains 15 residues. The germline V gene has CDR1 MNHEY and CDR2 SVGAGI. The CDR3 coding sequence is TGTGCCAGCAGTTACTCCCCGGAGGGTAGCGCCGAGCAGTACTTC. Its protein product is CASSYSPEGSAEQYF.

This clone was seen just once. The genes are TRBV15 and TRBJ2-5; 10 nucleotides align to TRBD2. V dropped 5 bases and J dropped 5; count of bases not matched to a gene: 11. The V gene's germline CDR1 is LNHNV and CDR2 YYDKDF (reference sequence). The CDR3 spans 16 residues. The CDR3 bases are TGTGCCACCAGCCAGCCACTAGCGGGGACACGGGAGACCCAGTACTTC. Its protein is CATSQPLAGTRETQYF.

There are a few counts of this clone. DNA for the CDR3: TGTGCCAGCAAATCAGGGGCCGGTGGAACCGGGGAGCTGTTTTTT. Its protein product is CASKSGAGGTGELFF. This chain connects TRBV25-1 to TRBJ2-2, with D perhaps TRBD1 (6 bases). The V end lost 7 bases, the J end lost 5 bases, and 17 bases lay between the germline ends. The CDR3 runs to 15 residues. Per the germline V gene, CDR1 is MGHDK and CDR2 is SYGVNS.

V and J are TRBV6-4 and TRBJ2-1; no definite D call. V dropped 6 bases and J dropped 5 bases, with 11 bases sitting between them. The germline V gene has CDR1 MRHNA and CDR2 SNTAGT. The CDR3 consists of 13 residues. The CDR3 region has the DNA TGTGCCAGCAGCTACGGGCCACACAATGAGCAGTTCTTC. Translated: CASSYGPHNEQFF.

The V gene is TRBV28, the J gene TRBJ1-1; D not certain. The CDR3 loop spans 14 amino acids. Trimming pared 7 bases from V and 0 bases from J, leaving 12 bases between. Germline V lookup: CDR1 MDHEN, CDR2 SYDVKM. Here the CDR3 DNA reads TGTGCCAGCACCACAGTTGGCGTGAACACTGAAGCTTTCTTT. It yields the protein CASTTVGVNTEAFF.